This T cell receptor beta chain was captured in a study of identical twins. This clonotype was detected a few times. The CDR3 is made up of 15 amino acids. Trimming took 2 bases from V and 2 from J; bases not matched to a gene: 6. The germline V gene has CDR1 SGDLS and CDR2 YYNGEE. TCRdb processed the 5' RACE reads anew with MiXCR; each CDR3 protein has one entry. The table has 550,000 to 800,000 distinct CDR3 sequences, about 7.6% seen once. The same data also went into a second study, on yellow fever vaccine responses in identical twins.

The sample taken for sequencing was PBMCs. The sequence was obtained from a young woman in good health. V gene TRBV9 combines with J gene TRBJ2-7; 8 bases align to TRBD2. In DNA form, the CDR3 reads TGTGCCAGCAGCGTTGAAAGTAGCGGGACCTACGAGCAGTACTTC. This sequence encodes CASSVESSGTYEQYF.